This T cell receptor (beta chain) is drawn from a study of cytomegalovirus exposure and HLA in healthy donors. Study-level points and caveats: Equally common other TCR beta chains were less clonally expanded than HLA-associated ones, a later analysis found.

With respect to this clone: Its target is unknown.

Germline V gene data show CDR1 as SGHVS and CDR2 as FQNEAQ. The V and J ends lost 1 base and 6 bases respectively, with 12 bases between them. The CDR3 is 15 amino acids. PCR used 60 Vbeta primers and 13 Jbeta primers. The table came from immunoSEQ multiplex PCR; TCRdb's copy has only in-frame clones and leaves some out. This table has approximately 140,000 clones, under 90% appearing once. This sequence originates from a woman between 40 and 55 years old in good health and CMV-seronegative. V and J are TRBV7-8 and TRBJ1-4; D may be TRBD1 (5 bases). The sample consisted of PBMCs. In nucleotides, the CDR3 is TGTGCCAGCAGCTTAGTAAGGGGCAGTGATGAAAAACTGTTTTTT. Amino acids: CASSLVRGSDEKLFF.